The 7 T cell receptor beta chains below were found in one sample sequenced in a study of blood T cell repertoires in COVID-19. The assay was immunoSEQ multiplex PCR, and TCRdb's table has in-frame clones only and misses some. The table has about 180,000 clones, approximately 86% seen once. The sample was peripheral blood. The receptors here all came from a man aged 50-60 years with active or convalescent COVID-19.

This clone was picked up one time. V and J are TRBV14 and TRBJ2-2, with D perhaps matching TRBD1 (6 bases). V was clipped by 4 bases and J by 7 bases, with 13 bases between them. CDR3 length equals 14 residues. Germline CDR1 SGHDN, CDR2 FVKESK. The CDR3 DNA reads TGTGCCAGCAGCCTTCGCCAGGGGAACGGGGAGCTGTTTTTT. The encoded protein is CASSLRQGNGELFF.

This chain links TRBV6-5 with TRBJ1-6, with 10 positions matching TRBD1. The CDR3 consists of 15 residues. Trimming took 6 bases from V and 8 from J; bases not matched to a gene: 7. CDR1 MNHEY and CDR2 SVGAGI come from the germline V gene. CDR3 in amino acids: CASREPGQGHSPLHF. The DNA of the CDR3 is TGTGCCAGCAGGGAGCCGGGACAGGGGCATTCACCCCTCCACTTT.

The V call is TRBV24-1, the J call TRBJ1-2; D is unclear. The germline gives CDR1 KGHDR, CDR2 SFDVKD. The CDR3 covers 14 residues. V lost 3 bases and J lost 0, with 7 bases in between. The CDR3 sequence is CATSDPGTNYGYTF. The CDR3 DNA follows: TGTGCCACCAGTGATCCCGGGACTAACTATGGCTACACCTTC.

The V gene is TRBV9, the J gene TRBJ1-2, with TRBD1 identical over 12 bases. Germline CDR1 is SGDLS and CDR2 is YYNGEE. The CDR3 loop spans 16 amino acids. The V gene end was trimmed by 4 bases and the J gene end by 6 bases; junction bases not matched to a gene: 10. The CDR3 loop reads CASSPRGTGGADGYTF. The DNA for the CDR3 is TGTGCCAGCAGCCCTCGAGGGACAGGGGGCGCAGATGGCTACACCTTC.

The V and J genes are TRBV5-4 and TRBJ2-5, with D possibly TRBD2 on 6 matching bases. V lost 7 bases and J 1 base, leaving 17 bases between the germline ends. The CDR3 is 15 residues long. The germline CDR1 and CDR2 sequences are SGHNT and YYREEE (reference sequence). CDR3 in DNA: TGTGCCAGCTCCCTGGGGGATAGCGGCCAAGAGACCCAGTACTTC. It encodes CASSLGDSGQETQYF.

The V call is TRBV2, the J call TRBJ2-7; D is possibly TRBD2 (6 bases). The CDR3 runs 13 residues. The V gene's germline CDR1 is SNHLY and CDR2 FYNNEI. Between the trimmed V and J ends, which lost 7 bases and 4 bases, there was a span of 14 bases. CDR3 loop: CASTEGGGYEQYF. CDR3 sequence (DNA): TGTGCCAGCACAGAAGGTGGGGGGTACGAGCAGTACTTC.

This chain links TRBV19 with TRBJ2-3; D possibly corresponds to TRBD1 (5 bases). The CDR3 totals 13 residues. The V end lost 4 bases, the J end lost 3 bases, and 8 bases lay between the germline ends. Germline CDR1 LNHDA, CDR2 SQIVND (reference sequence). The CDR3 loop is CASSNRITDTQYF. CDR3 bases: TGTGCCAGTAGTAACAGGATTACAGATACGCAGTATTTT.